Each of the 25 T cell receptor beta chains below was sequenced from the same sample in a study of T cell clusters in autoimmune cytopenias. TRB was amplified from 250 ng of peripheral blood genomic DNA per sample. Multiplex touch-down PCR amplified TRB using TRB-A and TRB-B pools in one tube. Reanalyzing the multiplex PCR reads, TCRdb keeps one entry per CDR3 protein, without DNA. Recorded for this sample: about 8,300 distinct CDR3 sequences. Material: peripheral blood. The receptors stem from a human donor with an autoimmune cytopenia or autoimmune hepatitis (not recorded which).

The rearrangement joins TRBV20-1 to TRBJ2-3. This CDR3 is 15 amino acids long. Germline lookup yields CDR1 DFQATT and CDR2 SNEGSKA (reference sequence). The CDR3 reads CSAKDGSMGTDTQYF.

This clonotype is labeled medium-sized based on frequency. The CDR3 is CASSISSTTGELFF. The chain links TRBV19 to TRBJ2-2. The V gene's germline CDR1 is LNHDA and CDR2 SQIVND (reference sequence). This CDR3 has 14 residues.

The rearrangement joins TRBV27 to TRBJ1-6; TCRdb selects TRBD1, and the lack of DNA leaves this call unchecked. Germline CDR1 MNHEY, CDR2 SMNVEV (reference sequence). The CDR3 is 14 amino acids. The CDR3 region is CASSQGPYNSPLHF.

In terms of frequency, this clonotype is medium-sized. J is TRBJ1-5 and V is TRBV19. This CDR3 comprises 12 residues. CDR1 LNHDA and CDR2 SQIVND come from the germline V gene (reference sequence). CDR3 sequence reads: CASRPDDQPQHF.

According to its frequency, this clonotype is medium-sized. The J gene is TRBJ2-3, the V gene TRBV6-4; TCRdb returns TRBD2, unconfirmable since there is no DNA. Germline lookup yields CDR1 MRHNA and CDR2 SNTAGT. The CDR3 is 13 residues long. The CDR3 protein is CASSVNLLHTQYF.

According to its frequency, this clonotype is medium-sized. The V call is TRBV5-6, the J call TRBJ1-2; TCRdb returns TRBD1, unconfirmable since there is no DNA. Germline assignment: CDR1 SGHDT and CDR2 YYEEEE. This CDR3 is built from 15 residues. The CDR3 protein is CASSSTGEGIYGYTF. Using reference TRBV5-6 and TRBJ1-2 for the parts outside the CDR3, the full variable domain is DAGVTQSPTHLIKTRGQQVTLRCSPKSGHDTVSWYQQALGQGPQFIFQYYEEEERQRGNFPDRFSGHQFPNYSSELNVNALLLGDSALYLCASSSTGEGIYGYTFGSGTRLTVV.

The J gene is TRBJ1-4, the V gene TRBV5-6. The V gene's germline CDR1 is SGHDT and CDR2 YYEEEE. The CDR3 is 14 amino acids. The CDR3 reads CASSLVGRREKLFF. The whole variable domain, remainder taken from reference TRBV5-6 and TRBJ1-4, is DAGVTQSPTHLIKTRGQQVTLRCSPKSGHDTVSWYQQALGQGPQFIFQYYEEEERQRGNFPDRFSGHQFPNYSSELNVNALLLGDSALYLCASSLVGRREKLFFGSGTQLSVL.

Measured by frequency, this clonotype is medium-sized. The V call is TRBV6-5, the J call TRBJ1-6. Germline values: CDR1 MNHEY, CDR2 SVGAGI. CDR3 size: 15 residues. The CDR3 sequence: CASSSPRAVYSPLHF.

By frequency, this clonotype is medium-sized. The V gene is TRBV6-1, the J gene TRBJ2-3. CDR1 and CDR2 (germline): MNHNS, SASEGT. The CDR3 length is 13 residues. The chain's CDR3 is CASSQTYPDTQYF.

This clonotype is identified as medium-sized from frequency. The chain uses TRBV6-2 or TRBV6-3 and TRBJ2-1; TCRdb outputs TRBD2, but without DNA this stays unchecked. Germline V gives CDR1 MNHEY, CDR2 SVGEGT. The CDR3 sequence is 14 residues long. CDR3 sequence: CASSTGWNYNEQFF.

Frequency places this clonotype as medium-sized. The CDR3 spells CASSYSMTMGEQYF. The chain recombines TRBV6-5 with TRBJ2-7; TCRdb picks TRBD2, but there is no DNA to check that call. The CDR3 loop spans 14 amino acids. The germline gives CDR1 MNHEY, CDR2 SVGAGI.

This chain joins TRBV7-9 and TRBJ2-6. This CDR3 is built from 15 residues. Germline CDR1 reads SEHNR; CDR2 reads FQNEAQ (reference sequence). The CDR3 loop is CASSLPTSGANVLTF. Based on the CDR3 plus reference TRBV7-9 and TRBJ2-6, the full variable domain is DTGVSQNPRHKITKRGQNVTFRCDPISEHNRLYWYRQTLGQGPEFLTYFQNEAQLEKSRLLSDRFSAERPKGSFSTLEIQRTEQGDSAMYLCASSLPTSGANVLTFGAGSRLTVL.

The V gene is TRBV18, the J gene TRBJ1-5; TCRdb proposes TRBD1, but this gene call is untestable without DNA. The CDR3 length is 15 residues. Germline CDR1 reads KGHSH; CDR2 reads LQKENI. The chain's CDR3 is CASSPTGLGNQPQHF.

The chain combines TRBV20-1 with TRBJ2-7; TCRdb outputs TRBD1, but without DNA this stays unchecked. Per the germline V gene, CDR1 is DFQATT and CDR2 is SNEGSKA (reference sequence). The CDR3 contains 14 residues. The CDR3 sequence: CSATLGQGAYEQYF.

Judged by frequency, this clonotype is medium-sized. V usage is TRBV6-6 and J usage is TRBJ1-5. The CDR3 runs 14 residues. Germline values: CDR1 MNHNY, CDR2 SVGAGI (reference sequence). Here the CDR3 reads CASSYTDYNQPQHF.

This clonotype is identified as medium-sized from frequency. This rearrangement joins TRBV6-5 to TRBJ2-2. CDR3 size: 16 residues. From germline, CDR1 is MNHEY and CDR2 SVGAGI. The CDR3 is CASSYSFSPNTGELFF.

The V and J genes are TRBV27 and TRBJ2-3. CDR1 is MNHEY and CDR2 is SMNVEV in the germline V gene (reference sequence). CDR3 length: 13 amino acids. CDR3 residues: CASSLSEGVTQYF.

Its frequency marks this clonotype as medium-sized. The chain employs TRBV29-1 and TRBJ2-2; no DNA is available, so the TRBD1 call from TCRdb remains unchecked. Germline CDR1 SQVTM, CDR2 ANQGSEA. The CDR3 consists of 13 residues. The CDR3 sequence: CSVAGGDTGELFF.

The gene calls are TRBV7-9 and TRBJ2-1; the TRBD1 assignment by TCRdb is unverifiable without DNA. The CDR3 runs 16 residues. Per the germline V gene, CDR1 is SEHNR and CDR2 is FQNEAQ (reference sequence). CDR3: CASSLGGGGTYNEQFF. Drawing the rest from reference TRBV7-9 and TRBJ2-1, the complete variable domain is DTGVSQNPRHKITKRGQNVTFRCDPISEHNRLYWYRQTLGQGPEFLTYFQNEAQLEKSRLLSDRFSAERPKGSFSTLEIQRTEQGDSAMYLCASSLGGGGTYNEQFFGPGTRLTVL.

This clonotype registers medium-sized by frequency. This chain links TRBV29-1 with TRBJ2-5; TCRdb reports TRBD2, a call that lacks DNA to check it against. The CDR3 has 13 amino acids. CDR1 is SQVTM and CDR2 is ANQGSEA in the germline V gene. CDR3 sequence: CSVALAGVGTQYF.

Its frequency marks this clonotype as medium-sized. V and J are TRBV18 and TRBJ1-2; lacking DNA, the TRBD1 call made by TCRdb goes unchecked. The germline CDR1 and CDR2 sequences are KGHSH and LQKENI. The CDR3 covers 13 residues. The chain's CDR3 is CASSPDSNYGYTF.

This clonotype registers medium-sized by frequency. This rearrangement joins TRBV29-1 to TRBJ2-1; the D gene TCRdb calls, TRBD1, cannot be checked with no DNA. CDR1 SQVTM and CDR2 ANQGSEA come from the germline V gene. The CDR3 covers 15 residues. CDR3 amino acids: CSVGRSRFLDNEQFF.

This chain links TRBV5-1 with TRBJ2-2; TCRdb outputs TRBD1, but without DNA this stays unchecked. The germline gives CDR1 SGHRS, CDR2 YFSETQ. This CDR3 has 12 amino acids. The CDR3 spells CASSPDKGQLFF.

This clonotype is called medium-sized based on its frequency. This rearrangement joins TRBV6-5 to TRBJ2-7. This CDR3 region has 11 residues. CDR1 MNHEY and CDR2 SVGAGI come from the germline V gene. CDR3 sequence: CASRYRDEQYF.

This clonotype is medium-sized by frequency. The chain carries TRBV19 and TRBJ1-5; TCRdb proposes TRBD1, but this gene call is untestable without DNA. The CDR3 length is 13 residues. Germline V lookup: CDR1 LNHDA, CDR2 SQIVND (reference sequence). This CDR3 reads CASGLDRSQPQHF.